This TCR beta chain stems from a study of a mutant IDH1 vaccine in newly diagnosed glioma (dated by TCRdb to about 2021). Concerning the study at large: Patients were given eight vaccinations, in weeks 1, 3, 5, 7, 11, 15, 19 and 23, which matched visits V03 through V10. Vaccination started 4-6 weeks after radiotherapy alone, or was given together with temozolomide cycles in the groups whose treatment included chemotherapy. Of the roughly 31 treated patients, approximately 62% were male and about 40% were female, and the mean age was approximately 40 years. Before enrollment, patients had received standard therapy of radiotherapy alone, temozolomide alone, or radiochemotherapy with temozolomide; most received the combination. Peripheral blood samples were drawn at six visits, namely V03 (baseline), V05, V07, V10, V12 and V13. For exploratory analyses, longitudinal TCRB deep sequencing was carried out in about 26 treated patients wherever samples were available.

Based on the germline V gene, the CDR1 and CDR2 sequences are WSHSY and SAAADI. V and J are trimmed by 7 bases and 3 bases, and the gene matches miss 2 bases of the junction. From its cysteine to its phenylalanine, the CDR3 spans 13 amino acids. This entry keeps only the CDR3 DNA: 39 bases, framed from base 1. For this clone: Its antigen has not been determined. Base qualities are missing; no much larger clone stands one base away. Within the sample, other DNA sequences also encode this same CDR3.

Study-level results and caveats: Pseudoprogression seemed to be unrelated to changes in the top peripheral T cell clonotypes found by TCRB sequencing. Immune responses induced by the vaccine were seen in over 80% of patients across multiple MHC alleles. Selection of PBMC samples for TCRB deep sequencing was based on availability. The authors stated that sample limitations prevented analyses of patient blood samples from being reproduced.

The library relied on the immunoSEQ multiplex PCR assay. Following the manufacturer's protocol, the hsTCRB Kit was used to amplify rearranged TCR beta chain sequences. TCRB libraries were sequenced on an Illumina MiSeq. The authors' analysis ran thus. The kit vendor's proprietary platform handled demultiplexing, trimming and gene mapping. The source is immuneACCESS, and TCRdb retained only in-frame sequences with V and J called. Part of the clones is not carried over; for the studies checked, unresolved V genes explain less than half of this, and the remainder is unexplained. V and J calls plus clone size are reproduced from that table; the DNA served to infer D and trimming. The sample includes about 65,000 clones, with around 84% observed a single time. Of the sample, about 4% is held by the ten largest clones. Per the publication, the time point label means: week 23, last vaccination. Each vaccine dose, consisting of 300 ug of a 20-mer mutant IDH1 peptide in Montanide, was administered subcutaneously with topical imiquimod. The donors had newly diagnosed IDH1-mutant astrocytomas of WHO grade 3 or 4 that showed loss of nuclear ATRX. The samples were drawn from NOA16, a multicentre, single-arm, open-label phase I trial in Germany that tested a mutant IDH1 peptide vaccine in humans for the first time. Genomic DNA for TCRB sequencing was isolated from EDTA blood with the DNeasy Blood and Tissue Kit.

In this chain, TRBV10-2 is recombined with TRBJ1-2; 10 nucleotides in the junction match TRBD1. The clonotype was recovered from a man younger than 40 with glioma. The sample was PBMCs, taken from a glioma patient whose treatment included an IDH1 peptide vaccine. CDR3 sequence: CASTGTGDYGYTF. The bases are TGCGCCAGCACCGGGACAGGGGACTATGGCTACACCTTC.